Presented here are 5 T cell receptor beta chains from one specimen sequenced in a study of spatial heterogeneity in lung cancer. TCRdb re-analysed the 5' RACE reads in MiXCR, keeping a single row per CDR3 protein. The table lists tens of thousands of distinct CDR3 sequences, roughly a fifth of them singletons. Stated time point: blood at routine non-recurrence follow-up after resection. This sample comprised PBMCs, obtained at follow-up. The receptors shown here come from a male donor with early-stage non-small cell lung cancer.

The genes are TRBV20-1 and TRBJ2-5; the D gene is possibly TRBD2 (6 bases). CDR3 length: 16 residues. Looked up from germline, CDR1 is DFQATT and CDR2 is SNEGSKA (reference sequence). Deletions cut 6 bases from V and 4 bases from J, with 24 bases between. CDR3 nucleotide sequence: TGCAGTGCCTTCCCCCAGAGGAGGGCCAGAGGAGAGACCCAGTACTTC. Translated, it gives CSAFPQRRARGETQYF.

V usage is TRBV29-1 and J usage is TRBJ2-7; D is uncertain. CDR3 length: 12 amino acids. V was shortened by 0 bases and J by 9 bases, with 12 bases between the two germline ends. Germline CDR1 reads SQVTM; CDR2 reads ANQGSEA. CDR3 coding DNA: TGCAGCGTTGAAGATAGCCGTTTTGGGCAGTACGTC. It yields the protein CSVEDSRFGQYV.

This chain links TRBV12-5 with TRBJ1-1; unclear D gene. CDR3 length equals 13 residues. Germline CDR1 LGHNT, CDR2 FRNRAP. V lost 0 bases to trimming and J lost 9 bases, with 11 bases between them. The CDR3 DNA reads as TGTGCTAGTGGTTTGGTACCCGGAGACAAAGCTTTCTTT. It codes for CASGLVPGDKAFF.

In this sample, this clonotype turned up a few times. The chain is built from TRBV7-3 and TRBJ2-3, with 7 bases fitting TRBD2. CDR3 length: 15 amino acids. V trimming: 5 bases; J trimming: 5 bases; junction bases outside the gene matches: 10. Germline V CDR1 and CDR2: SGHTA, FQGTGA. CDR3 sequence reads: CASSPNGLVLDTQYF. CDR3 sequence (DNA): TGTGCCAGCAGCCCAAACGGACTAGTTTTAGATACGCAGTATTTT.

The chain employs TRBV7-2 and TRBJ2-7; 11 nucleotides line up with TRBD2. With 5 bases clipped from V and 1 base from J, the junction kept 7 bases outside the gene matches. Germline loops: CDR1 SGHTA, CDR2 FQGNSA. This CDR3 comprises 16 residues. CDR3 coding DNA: TGTGCCAGCAGCCAGTCTCTAGCGGGAGGTTCCTACGAGCAGTACTTC. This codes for CASSQSLAGGSYEQYF.